Here is one TCR beta chain with its context. Its antigen is as yet unknown. The sample originates from a study of Tregs in tolerant kidney transplant recipients. Study-wide points: The small number of patients limits these findings pending further validation.

Recipients received nonmyeloablative bone marrow transplants from related graft donors, with transient mixed chimerism. CD4+CD25+CD127- Tregs, CD4+CD25- non-Tregs, CD4 and CD8 cells were sorted. Losses at the gene ends were 5 bases for V and 8 bases for J; bases not matched to a gene: 5. In germline, CDR1 is SGHVS, CDR2 FNYEAQ. The CDR3 consists of 13 residues. Clones were sequenced by immunoSEQ multiplex PCR, and TCRdb holds only the in-frame ones, with some missing. The sample yields 54,000 or so clones, approximately 91% seen once. The chain is built from TRBV7-6 and TRBJ2-1; 8 bases align to TRBD2. The sequence was collected from a human patient who received a combined kidney and bone marrow transplant. Some T cells could come from the graft donor. Sequencing used CD8+ T cells from blood (PBMCs), obtained 24 months after the transplant. The DNA of the CDR3 is TGTGCCAGCAGCGGCGGGGGGTCCCATGAGCAGTTCTTC. Translation: CASSGGGSHEQFF.